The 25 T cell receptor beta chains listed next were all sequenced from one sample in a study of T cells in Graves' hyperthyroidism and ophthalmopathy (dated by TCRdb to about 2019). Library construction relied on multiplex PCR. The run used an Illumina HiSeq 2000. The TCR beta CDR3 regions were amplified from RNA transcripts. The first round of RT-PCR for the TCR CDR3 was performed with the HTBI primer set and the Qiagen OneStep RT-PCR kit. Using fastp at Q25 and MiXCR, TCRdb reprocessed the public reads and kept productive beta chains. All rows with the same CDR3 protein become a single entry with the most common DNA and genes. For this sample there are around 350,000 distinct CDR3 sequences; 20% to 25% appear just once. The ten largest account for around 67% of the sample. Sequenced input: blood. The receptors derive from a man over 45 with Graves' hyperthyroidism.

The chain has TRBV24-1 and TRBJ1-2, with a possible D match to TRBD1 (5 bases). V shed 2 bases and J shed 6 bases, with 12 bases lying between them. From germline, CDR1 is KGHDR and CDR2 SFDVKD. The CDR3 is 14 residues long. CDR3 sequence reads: CATSDSRGSHGYTF. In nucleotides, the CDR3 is TGTGCCACCAGTGATTCCCGGGGGTCCCATGGCTACACCTTC.

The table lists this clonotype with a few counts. The CDR3 loop reads CSAIPGQGGADTQYF. In DNA form, the CDR3 reads TGCAGTGCCATCCCCGGACAGGGGGGAGCAGATACGCAGTATTTT. The J gene is TRBJ2-3, the V gene TRBV20-1, with 10 bases matching TRBD1. With 6 bases clipped from V and 4 bases from J, the junction kept 10 bases outside the gene matches. CDR1 and CDR2 (germline): DFQATT, SNEGSKA (reference sequence). The CDR3 contains 15 residues.

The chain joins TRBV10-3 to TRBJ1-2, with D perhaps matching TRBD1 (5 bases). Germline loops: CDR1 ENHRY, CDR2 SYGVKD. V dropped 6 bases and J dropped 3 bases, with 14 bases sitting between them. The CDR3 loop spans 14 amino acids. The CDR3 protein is CAIRGRAGDYGYTF. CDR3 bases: TGTGCCATCAGGGGCAGGGCCGGGGACTATGGCTACACCTTC.

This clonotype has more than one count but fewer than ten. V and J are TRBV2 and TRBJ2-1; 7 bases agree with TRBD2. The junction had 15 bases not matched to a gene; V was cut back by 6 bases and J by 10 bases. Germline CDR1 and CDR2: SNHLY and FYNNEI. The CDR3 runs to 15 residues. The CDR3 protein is CASSPRTSSTGEQFF. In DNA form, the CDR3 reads TGTGCCAGCAGCCCAAGGACTAGTTCCACAGGCGAGCAGTTCTTC.

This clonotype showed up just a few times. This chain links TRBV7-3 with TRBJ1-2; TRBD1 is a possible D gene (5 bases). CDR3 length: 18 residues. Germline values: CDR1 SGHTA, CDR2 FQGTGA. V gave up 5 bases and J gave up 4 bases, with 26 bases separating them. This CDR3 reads CASSLVPQIQGSVYGYTF. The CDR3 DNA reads TGTGCCAGCAGCCTCGTACCCCAGATTCAGGGATCCGTCTATGGCTACACCTTC.

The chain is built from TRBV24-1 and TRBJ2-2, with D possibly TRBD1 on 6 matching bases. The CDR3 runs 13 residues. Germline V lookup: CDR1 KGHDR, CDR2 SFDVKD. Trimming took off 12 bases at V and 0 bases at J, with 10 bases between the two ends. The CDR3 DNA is TGTGCCGTGAGACAGGCGAACACCGGGGAGCTGTTTTTT. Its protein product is CAVRQANTGELFF.

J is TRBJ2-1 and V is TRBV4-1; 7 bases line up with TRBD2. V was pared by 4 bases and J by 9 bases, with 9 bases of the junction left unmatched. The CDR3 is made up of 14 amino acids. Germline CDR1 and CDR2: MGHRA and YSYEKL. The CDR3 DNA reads TGCGCCAGCAGCCCGGGACTAAGGTTAGGTGAGCAGTTCTTC. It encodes CASSPGLRLGEQFF.

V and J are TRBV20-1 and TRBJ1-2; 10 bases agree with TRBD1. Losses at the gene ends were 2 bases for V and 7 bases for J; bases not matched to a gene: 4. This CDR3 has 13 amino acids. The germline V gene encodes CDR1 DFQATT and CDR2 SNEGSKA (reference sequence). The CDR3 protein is CSARRGQGVGYTF. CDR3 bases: TGCAGTGCTAGACGTGGACAGGGGGTTGGCTACACCTTC.

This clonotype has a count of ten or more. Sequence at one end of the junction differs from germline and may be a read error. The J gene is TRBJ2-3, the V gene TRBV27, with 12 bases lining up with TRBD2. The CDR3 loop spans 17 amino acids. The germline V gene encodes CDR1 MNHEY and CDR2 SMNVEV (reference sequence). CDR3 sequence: CANSFLLAGGYTDTQYF. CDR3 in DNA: TGTGCCAACAGTTTCTTACTAGCGGGAGGCTACACAGATACGCAGTATTTT.

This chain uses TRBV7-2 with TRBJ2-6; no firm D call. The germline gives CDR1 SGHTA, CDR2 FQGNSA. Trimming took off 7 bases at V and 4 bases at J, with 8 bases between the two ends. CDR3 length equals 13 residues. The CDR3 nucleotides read TGTGCCAGCAACGTAGCCGGGGCCAACGTCCTGACTTTC. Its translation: CASNVAGANVLTF. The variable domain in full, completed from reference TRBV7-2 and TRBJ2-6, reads GAGVSQSPSNKVTEKGKDVELRCDPISGHTALYWYRQSLGQGLEFLIYFQGNSAPDKSGLPSDRFSAERTGGSVSTLTIQRTQQEDSAVYLCASNVAGANVLTFGAGSRLTVL.

CDR3 bases: TGCGCCAGCAGCTTGGCTAGCGGGTACCAAGAGACCCAGTACTTC. This translates into CASSLASGYQETQYF. The genes are TRBV5-1 and TRBJ2-5; 8 bases fit TRBD2. V was clipped by 0 bases and J by 0 bases; unmatched bases: 1. CDR3 size: 15 residues. In germline, CDR1 is SGHRS, CDR2 YFSETQ.

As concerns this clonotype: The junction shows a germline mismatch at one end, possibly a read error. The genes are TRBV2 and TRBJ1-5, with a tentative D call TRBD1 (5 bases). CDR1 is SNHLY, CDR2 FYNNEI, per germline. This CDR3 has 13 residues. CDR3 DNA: TGTGCCAGCAGTGAATGGGGCAATGAGCCCCAGCATTTT. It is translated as CASSEWGNEPQHF.

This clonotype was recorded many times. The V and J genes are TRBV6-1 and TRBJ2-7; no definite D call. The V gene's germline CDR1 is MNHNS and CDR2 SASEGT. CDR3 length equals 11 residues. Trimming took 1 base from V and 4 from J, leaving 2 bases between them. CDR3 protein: CASSEEYEQYF. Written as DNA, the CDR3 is TGTGCCAGCAGTGAAGAGTACGAGCAGTACTTC.

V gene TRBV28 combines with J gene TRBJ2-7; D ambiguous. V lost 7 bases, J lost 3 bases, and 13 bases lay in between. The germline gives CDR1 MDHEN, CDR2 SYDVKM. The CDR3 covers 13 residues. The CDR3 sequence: CASNQFQHYEQYF. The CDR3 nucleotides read TGTGCCAGCAACCAGTTTCAACACTACGAGCAGTACTTC.

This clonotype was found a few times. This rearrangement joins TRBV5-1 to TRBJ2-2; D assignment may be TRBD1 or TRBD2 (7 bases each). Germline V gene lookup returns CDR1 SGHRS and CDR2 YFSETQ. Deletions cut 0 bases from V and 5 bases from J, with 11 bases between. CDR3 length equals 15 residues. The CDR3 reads CASSLDRGGTGELFF. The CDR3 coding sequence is TGCGCCAGCAGCTTGGACAGGGGAGGGACCGGGGAGCTGTTTTTT.

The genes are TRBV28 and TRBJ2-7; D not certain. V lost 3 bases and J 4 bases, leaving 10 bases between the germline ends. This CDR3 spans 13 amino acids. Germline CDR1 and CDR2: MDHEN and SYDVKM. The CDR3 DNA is TGTGCCAGCAGTTTGCTTGTGAGGTACGAGCAGTACTTC. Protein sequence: CASSLLVRYEQYF.

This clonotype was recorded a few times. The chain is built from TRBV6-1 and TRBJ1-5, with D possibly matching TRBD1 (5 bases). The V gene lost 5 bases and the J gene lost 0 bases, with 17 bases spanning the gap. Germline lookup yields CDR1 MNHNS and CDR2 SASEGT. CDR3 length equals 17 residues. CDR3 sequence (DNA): TGTGCCAGCAGTTCCATAGACACAGGTTATAGCAATCAGCCCCAGCATTTT. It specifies CASSSIDTGYSNQPQHF.

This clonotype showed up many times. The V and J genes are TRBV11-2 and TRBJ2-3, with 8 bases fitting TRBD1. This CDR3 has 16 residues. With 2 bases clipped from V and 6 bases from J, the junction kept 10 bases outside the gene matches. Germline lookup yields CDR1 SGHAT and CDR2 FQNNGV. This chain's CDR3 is CASSLTAQDRADTQYF. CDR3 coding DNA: TGTGCCAGCAGCTTAACGGCCCAGGACAGGGCGGATACGCAGTATTTT.

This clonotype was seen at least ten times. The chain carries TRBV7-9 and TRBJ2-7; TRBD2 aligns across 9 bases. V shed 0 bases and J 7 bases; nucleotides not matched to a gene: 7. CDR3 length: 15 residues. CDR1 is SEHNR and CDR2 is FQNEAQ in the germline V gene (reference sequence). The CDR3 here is CASSLAVDSGGEQYF. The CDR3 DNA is TGTGCCAGCAGCTTAGCGGTGGATAGCGGGGGAGAGCAGTACTTC.

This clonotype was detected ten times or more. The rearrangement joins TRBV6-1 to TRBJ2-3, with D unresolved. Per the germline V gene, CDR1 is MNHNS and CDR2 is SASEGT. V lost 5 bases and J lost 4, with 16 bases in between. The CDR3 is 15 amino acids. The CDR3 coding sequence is TGTGCCAGCAGTTCCGGAGTGGGAAACCCAGATACGCAGTATTTT. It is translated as CASSSGVGNPDTQYF.

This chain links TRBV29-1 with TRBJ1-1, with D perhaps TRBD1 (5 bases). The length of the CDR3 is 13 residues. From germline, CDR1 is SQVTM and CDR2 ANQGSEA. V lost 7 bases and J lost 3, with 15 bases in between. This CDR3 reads CSAAGRGYTEAFF. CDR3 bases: TGCAGCGCCGCTGGGAGGGGTTACACTGAAGCTTTCTTT.

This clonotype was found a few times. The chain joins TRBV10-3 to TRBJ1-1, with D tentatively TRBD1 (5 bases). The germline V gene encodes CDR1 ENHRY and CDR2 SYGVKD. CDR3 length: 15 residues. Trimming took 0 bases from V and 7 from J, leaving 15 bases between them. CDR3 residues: CAISESITGRFEAFF. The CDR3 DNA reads TGTGCCATCAGTGAGTCCATTACAGGACGGTTTGAAGCTTTCTTT.

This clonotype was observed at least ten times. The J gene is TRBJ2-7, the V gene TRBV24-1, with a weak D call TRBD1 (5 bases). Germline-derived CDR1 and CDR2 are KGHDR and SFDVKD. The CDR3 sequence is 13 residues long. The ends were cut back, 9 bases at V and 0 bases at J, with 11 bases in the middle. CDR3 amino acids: CATSTESSYEQYF. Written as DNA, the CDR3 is TGTGCCACCTCGACAGAGAGCTCCTACGAGCAGTACTTC.

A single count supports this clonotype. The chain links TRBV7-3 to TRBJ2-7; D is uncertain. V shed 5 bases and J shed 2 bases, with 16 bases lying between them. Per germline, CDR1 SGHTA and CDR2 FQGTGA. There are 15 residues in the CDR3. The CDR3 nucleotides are TGTGCCAGCAGCCAAGATACATCGGCCGCCTACGAGCAGTACTTC. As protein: CASSQDTSAAYEQYF.

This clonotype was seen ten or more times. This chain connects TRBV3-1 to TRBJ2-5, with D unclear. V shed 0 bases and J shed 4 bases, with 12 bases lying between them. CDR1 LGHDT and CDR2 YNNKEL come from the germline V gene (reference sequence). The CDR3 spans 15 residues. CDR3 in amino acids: CASSQEVEMGETQYF. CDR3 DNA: TGTGCCAGCAGCCAAGAGGTCGAGATGGGAGAGACCCAGTACTTC.